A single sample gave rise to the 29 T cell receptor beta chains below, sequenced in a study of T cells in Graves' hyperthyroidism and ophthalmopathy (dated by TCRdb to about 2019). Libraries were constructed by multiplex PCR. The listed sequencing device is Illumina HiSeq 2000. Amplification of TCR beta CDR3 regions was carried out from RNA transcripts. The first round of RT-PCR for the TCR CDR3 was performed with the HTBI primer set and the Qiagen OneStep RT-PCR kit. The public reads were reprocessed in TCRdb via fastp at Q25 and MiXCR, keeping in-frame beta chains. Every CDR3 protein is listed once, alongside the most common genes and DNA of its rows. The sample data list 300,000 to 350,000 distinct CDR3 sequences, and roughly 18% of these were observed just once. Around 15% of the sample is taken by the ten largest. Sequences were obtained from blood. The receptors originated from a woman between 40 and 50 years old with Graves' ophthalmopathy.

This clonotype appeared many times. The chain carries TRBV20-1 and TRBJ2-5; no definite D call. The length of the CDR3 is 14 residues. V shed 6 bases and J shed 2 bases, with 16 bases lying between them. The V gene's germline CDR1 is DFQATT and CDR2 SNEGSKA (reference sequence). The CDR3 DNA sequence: TGCAGTGCCTCAAATCGGGTGGGGCAAGAGACCCAGTACTTC. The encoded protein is CSASNRVGQETQYF.

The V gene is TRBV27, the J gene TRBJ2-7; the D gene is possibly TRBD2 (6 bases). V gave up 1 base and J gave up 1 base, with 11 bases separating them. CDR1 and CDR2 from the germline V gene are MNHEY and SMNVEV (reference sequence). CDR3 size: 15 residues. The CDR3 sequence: CASSLYSGESYEQYF. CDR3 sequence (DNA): TGTGCCAGCAGTTTATACTCGGGAGAGTCCTACGAGCAGTACTTC.

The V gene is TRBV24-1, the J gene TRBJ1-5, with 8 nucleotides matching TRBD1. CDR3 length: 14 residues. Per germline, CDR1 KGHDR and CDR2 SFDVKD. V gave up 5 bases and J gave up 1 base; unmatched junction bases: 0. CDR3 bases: TGTGCCACCAGTGGACAGGGGAGCAATCAGCCCCAGCATTTT. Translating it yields CATSGQGSNQPQHF.

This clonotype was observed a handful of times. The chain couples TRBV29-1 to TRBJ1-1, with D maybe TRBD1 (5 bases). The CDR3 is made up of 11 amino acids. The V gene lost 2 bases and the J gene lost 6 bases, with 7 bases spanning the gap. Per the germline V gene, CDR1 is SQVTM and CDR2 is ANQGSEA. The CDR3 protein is CSVESGPEAFF. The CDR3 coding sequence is TGCAGCGTTGAATCAGGGCCTGAAGCTTTCTTT. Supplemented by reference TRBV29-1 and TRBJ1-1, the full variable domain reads SAVISQKPSRDICQRGTSLTIQCQVDSQVTMMFWYRQQPGQSLTLIATANQGSEATYESGFVIDKFPISRPNLTFSTLTVSNMSPEDSSIYLCSVESGPEAFFGQGTRLTVV.

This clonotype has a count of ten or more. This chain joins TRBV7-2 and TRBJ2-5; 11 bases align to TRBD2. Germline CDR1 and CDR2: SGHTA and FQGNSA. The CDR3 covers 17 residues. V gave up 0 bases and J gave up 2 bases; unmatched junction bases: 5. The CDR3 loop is CASSLARLAGHQETQYF. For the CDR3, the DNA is TGTGCCAGCAGCTTAGCGCGACTAGCGGGACATCAAGAGACCCAGTACTTC.

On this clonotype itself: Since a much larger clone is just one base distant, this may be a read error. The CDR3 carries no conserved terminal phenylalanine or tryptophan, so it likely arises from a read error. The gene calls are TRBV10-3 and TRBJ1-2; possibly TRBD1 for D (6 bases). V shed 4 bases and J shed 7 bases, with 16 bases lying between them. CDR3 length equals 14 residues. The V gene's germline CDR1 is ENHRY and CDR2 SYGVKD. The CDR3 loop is CAISVPGDRGGYTL. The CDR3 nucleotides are TGTGCCATCAGTGTCCCAGGGGATCGGGGTGGCTACACCCTC.

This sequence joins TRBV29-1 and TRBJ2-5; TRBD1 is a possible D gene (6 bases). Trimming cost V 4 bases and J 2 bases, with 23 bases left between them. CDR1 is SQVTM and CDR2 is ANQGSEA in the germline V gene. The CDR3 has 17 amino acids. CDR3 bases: TGCAGCGTTGTATCCCCGAGAGAAATGACAGGTCAAGAGACCCAGTACTTC. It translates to CSVVSPREMTGQETQYF.

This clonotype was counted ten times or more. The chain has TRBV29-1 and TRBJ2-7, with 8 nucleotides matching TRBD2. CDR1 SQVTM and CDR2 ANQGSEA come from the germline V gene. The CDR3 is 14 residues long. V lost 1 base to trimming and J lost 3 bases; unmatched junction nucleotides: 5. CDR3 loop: CSVEAPGRDYEQYF. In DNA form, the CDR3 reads TGCAGCGTTGAAGCCCCCGGGAGGGACTACGAGCAGTACTTC.

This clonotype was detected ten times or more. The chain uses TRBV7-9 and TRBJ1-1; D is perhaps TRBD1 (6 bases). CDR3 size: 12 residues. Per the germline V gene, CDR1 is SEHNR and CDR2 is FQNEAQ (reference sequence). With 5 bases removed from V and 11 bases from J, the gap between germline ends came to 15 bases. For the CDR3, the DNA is TGTGCCAGCAGCGATGGACAGTTCTATGCTTTCTTT. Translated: CASSDGQFYAFF.

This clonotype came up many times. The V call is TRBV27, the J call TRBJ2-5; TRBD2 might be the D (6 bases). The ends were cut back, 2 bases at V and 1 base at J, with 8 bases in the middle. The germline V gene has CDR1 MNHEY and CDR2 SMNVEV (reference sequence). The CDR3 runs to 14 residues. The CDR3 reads CASSLIGGQETQYF. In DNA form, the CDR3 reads TGTGCCAGCAGTTTAATCGGGGGCCAAGAGACCCAGTACTTC.

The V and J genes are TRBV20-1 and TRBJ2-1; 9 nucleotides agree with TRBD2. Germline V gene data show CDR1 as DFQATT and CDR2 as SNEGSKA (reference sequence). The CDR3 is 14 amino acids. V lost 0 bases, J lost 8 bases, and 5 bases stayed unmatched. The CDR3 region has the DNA TGCAGTGCTAGAGAGGGCGGGAGGGCGTATGAGCAGTTCTTC. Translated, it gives CSAREGGRAYEQFF.

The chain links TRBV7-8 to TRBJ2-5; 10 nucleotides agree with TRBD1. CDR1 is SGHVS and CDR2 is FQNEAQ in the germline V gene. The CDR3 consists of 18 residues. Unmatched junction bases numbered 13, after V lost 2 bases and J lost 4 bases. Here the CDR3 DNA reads TGTGCCAGCAGCTTAAATTCTCGGTCGGGACAGGGGTTAGAGACCCAGTACTTC. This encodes CASSLNSRSGQGLETQYF. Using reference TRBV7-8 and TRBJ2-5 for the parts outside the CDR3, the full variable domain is GAGVSQSPRYKVAKRGQDVALRCDPISGHVSLFWYQQALGQGPEFLTYFQNEAQLDKSGLPSDRFFAERPEGSVSTLKIQRTQQEDSAVYLCASSLNSRSGQGLETQYFGPGTRLLVL.

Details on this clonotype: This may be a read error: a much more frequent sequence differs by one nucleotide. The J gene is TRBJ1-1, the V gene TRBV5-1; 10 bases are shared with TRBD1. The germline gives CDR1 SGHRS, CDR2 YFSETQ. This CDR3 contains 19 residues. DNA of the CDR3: TGCTCCAGCAGCTTGGGCTCACCGTTCAGACAGGGGGCGCGGGCTGAAGCTTTCTTT. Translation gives CSSSLGSPFRQGARAEAFF. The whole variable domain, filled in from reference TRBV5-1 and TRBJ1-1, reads KAGVTQTPRYLIKTRGQQVTLSCSPISGHRSVSWYQQTPGQGLQFLFEYFSETQRNKGNFPGRFSGRQFSNSRSEMNVSTLELGDSALYLCSSSLGSPFRQGARAEAFFGQGTRLTVV.

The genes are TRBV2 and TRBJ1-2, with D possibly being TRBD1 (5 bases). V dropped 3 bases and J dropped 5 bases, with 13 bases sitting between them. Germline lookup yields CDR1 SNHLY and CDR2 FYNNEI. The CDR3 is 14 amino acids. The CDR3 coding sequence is TGTGCCAGCAGTGATCAGGGCGCAGGATATGGCTACACCTTC. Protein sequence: CASSDQGAGYGYTF. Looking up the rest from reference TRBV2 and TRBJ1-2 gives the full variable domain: EPEVTQTPSHQVTQMGQEVILRCVPISNHLYFYWYRQILGQKVEFLVSFYNNEISEKSEIFDDQFSVERPDGSNFTLKIRSTKLEDSAMYFCASSDQGAGYGYTFGSGTRLTVV.

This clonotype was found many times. CDR3 loop: CASIAGTANTEAFF. For the CDR3, the DNA is TGTGCCAGCATTGCCGGGACAGCGAACACTGAAGCTTTCTTT. The rearrangement joins TRBV27 to TRBJ1-1; TRBD1 agrees at 7 bases. CDR3 length: 14 residues. CDR1 is MNHEY and CDR2 is SMNVEV in the germline V gene (reference sequence). V gave up 7 bases and J gave up 1 base; unmatched junction bases: 6.

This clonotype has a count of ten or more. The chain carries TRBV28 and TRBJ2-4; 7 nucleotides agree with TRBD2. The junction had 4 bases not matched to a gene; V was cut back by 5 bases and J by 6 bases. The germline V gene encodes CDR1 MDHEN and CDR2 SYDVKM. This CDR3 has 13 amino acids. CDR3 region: CASSRDYSNIQYF. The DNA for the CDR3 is TGTGCCAGCAGTCGGGACTACTCAAACATTCAGTACTTC.

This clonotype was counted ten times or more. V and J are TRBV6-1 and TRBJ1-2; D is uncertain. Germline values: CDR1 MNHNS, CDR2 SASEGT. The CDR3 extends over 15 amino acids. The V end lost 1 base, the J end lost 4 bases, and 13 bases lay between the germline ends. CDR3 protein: CASSEVGLRAYGYTF. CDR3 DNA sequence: TGTGCCAGCAGTGAAGTTGGGCTAAGGGCCTATGGCTACACCTTC.

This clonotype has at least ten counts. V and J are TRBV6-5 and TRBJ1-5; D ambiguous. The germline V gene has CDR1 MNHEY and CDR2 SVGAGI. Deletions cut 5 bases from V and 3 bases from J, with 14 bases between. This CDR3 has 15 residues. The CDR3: CASSPRGHLNQPQHF. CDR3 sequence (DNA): TGTGCCAGCAGTCCTCGAGGGCACCTCAATCAGCCCCAGCATTTT.

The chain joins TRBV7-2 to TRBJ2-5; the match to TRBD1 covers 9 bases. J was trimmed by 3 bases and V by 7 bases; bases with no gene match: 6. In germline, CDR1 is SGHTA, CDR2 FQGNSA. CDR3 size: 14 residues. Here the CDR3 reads CASKGTGMKETQYF. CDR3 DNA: TGTGCCAGCAAAGGGACAGGGATGAAAGAGACCCAGTACTTC.

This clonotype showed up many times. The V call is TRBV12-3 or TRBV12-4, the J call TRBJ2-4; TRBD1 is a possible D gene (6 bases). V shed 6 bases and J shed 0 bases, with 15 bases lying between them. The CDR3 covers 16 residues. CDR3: CASSPDSPLAKNIQYF. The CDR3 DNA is TGTGCCAGCAGCCCGGACAGCCCACTAGCCAAAAACATTCAGTACTTC.

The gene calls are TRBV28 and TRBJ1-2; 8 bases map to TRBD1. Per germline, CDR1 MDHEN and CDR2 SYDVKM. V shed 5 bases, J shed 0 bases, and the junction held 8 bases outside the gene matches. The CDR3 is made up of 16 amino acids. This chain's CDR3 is CASSTGQGLSNYGYTF. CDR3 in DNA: TGTGCCAGCAGTACCGGACAGGGTTTATCTAACTATGGCTACACCTTC.

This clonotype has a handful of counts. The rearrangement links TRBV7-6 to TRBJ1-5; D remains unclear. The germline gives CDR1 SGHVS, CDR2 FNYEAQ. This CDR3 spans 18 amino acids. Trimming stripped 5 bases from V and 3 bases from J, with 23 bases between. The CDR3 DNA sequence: TGTGCCAGCAGCCCAGGTCCTGAGGGCGAGGTTATCAATCAGCCCCAGCATTTT. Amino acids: CASSPGPEGEVINQPQHF.

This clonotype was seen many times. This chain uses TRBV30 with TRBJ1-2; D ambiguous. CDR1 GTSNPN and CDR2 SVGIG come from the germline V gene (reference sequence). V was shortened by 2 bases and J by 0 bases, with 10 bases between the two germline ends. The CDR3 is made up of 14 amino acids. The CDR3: CAWSYQATNYGYTF. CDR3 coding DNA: TGTGCCTGGAGTTACCAGGCAACTAACTATGGCTACACCTTC.

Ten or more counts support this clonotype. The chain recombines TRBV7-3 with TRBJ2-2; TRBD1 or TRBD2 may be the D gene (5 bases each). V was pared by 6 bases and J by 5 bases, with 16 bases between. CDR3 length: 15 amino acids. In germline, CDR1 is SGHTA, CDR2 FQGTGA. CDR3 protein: CASSVSSGATGELFF. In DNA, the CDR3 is TGTGCCAGCAGTGTTAGCTCCGGGGCAACCGGGGAGCTGTTTTTT.

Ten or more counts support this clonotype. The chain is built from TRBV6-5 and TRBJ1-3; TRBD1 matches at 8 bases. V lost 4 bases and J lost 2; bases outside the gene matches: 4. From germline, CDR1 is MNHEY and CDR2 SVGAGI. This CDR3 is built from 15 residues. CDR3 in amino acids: CASSFETGAGNTIYF. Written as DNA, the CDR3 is TGTGCCAGCAGTTTCGAGACAGGGGCTGGAAACACCATATATTTT.

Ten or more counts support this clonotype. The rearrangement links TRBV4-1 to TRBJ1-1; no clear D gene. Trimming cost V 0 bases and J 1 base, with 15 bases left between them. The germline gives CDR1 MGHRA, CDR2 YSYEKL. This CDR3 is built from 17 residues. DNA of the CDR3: TGCGCCAGCAGCCAAGAAACCCTAGGGCGGACGAACACTGAAGCTTTCTTT. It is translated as CASSQETLGRTNTEAFF.

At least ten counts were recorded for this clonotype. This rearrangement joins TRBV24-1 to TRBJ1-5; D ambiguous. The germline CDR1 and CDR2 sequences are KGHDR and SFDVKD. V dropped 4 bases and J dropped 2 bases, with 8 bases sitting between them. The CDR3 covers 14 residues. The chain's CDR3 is CATSDQSGNQPQHF. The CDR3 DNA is TGTGCCACCAGTGACCAGTCTGGCAATCAGCCCCAGCATTTT.

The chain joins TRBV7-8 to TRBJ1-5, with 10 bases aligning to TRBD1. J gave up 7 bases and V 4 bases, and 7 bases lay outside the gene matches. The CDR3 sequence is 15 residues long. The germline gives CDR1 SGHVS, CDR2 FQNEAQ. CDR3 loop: CASSSRTGGNQPQHF. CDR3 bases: TGTGCCAGCAGCTCCCGGACAGGGGGGAACCAGCCCCAGCATTTT.

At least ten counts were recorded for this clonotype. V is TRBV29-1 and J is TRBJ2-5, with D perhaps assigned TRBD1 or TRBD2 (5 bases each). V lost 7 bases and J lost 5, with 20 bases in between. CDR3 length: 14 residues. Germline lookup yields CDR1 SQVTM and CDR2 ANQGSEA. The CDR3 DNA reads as TGCAGCGGCAGCCAGGGACCGCGGCGGGAGACCCAGTACTTC. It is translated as CSGSQGPRRETQYF.